This TCR beta chain was sequenced in a study of blood T cell repertoires in COVID-19. Across the study: The United States, Italy and Spain were the sources of the acute and convalescent COVID-19 samples. PBMCs, B-cell-depleted T cells, or T cells were the source of the cDNA or gDNA that made up the material.

Clones were read by immunoSEQ multiplex PCR, and TCRdb kept only the in-frame ones, dropping some. The sample holds some 310,000 clones, around 89% seen once. V dropped 1 base and J dropped 6; count of bases not matched to a gene: 11. The CDR3 is made up of 16 amino acids. Germline values: CDR1 MNHEY, CDR2 SMNVEV (reference sequence). Seattle enrolled patients during active infection and tracked them longitudinally. The sample was peripheral blood. The receptor's source is a woman aged 35 to 49 with COVID-19, enrolled during active disease. This chain connects TRBV27 to TRBJ2-7; TRBD2 matches at 8 bases. This CDR3 reads CASSLYYPGLGREQYF. The CDR3 DNA is TGTGCCAGCAGTTTATATTACCCGGGACTAGGGCGCGAGCAGTACTTC.